This T cell receptor beta chain was recovered during a study of shared clonotypes between healthy human individuals. Whole-study results and caveats: Compared with clonotypes that all four donors shared, non-shared clonotypes had lower generation probabilities. Several donors held about 4.5% of naive CD4 clonotypes in common.

The CDR3 is 14 amino acids. The germline gives CDR1 LNHDA, CDR2 SQIVND (reference sequence). A CD45RA-negative memory subset and a CD45RA+ naive subset were separated from the CD4+ cells. Generated by immunoSEQ multiplex PCR, the TCRdb table keeps only in-frame clones and is missing some. The top ten clones hold more than 0.5% of a sample with some 1,100,000 clones, approximately 80% of them seen once. Remarks on this clone: Its antigen is undetermined.

This clonotype was sampled from a man between 18 and 29 years old in good health. Some clones in this sample may be carry-over from other donors' samples. Sequencing used memory CD4+ T cells from PBMCs. Subset denoted: CD45RA-negative fraction. The chain is built from TRBV19 and TRBJ2-7; D gene unclear. The CDR3 DNA follows: TGTGCTTCTATCACCCGAGGAGAGACCTACGAGCAGTACTTC. Protein sequence: CASITRGETYEQYF.